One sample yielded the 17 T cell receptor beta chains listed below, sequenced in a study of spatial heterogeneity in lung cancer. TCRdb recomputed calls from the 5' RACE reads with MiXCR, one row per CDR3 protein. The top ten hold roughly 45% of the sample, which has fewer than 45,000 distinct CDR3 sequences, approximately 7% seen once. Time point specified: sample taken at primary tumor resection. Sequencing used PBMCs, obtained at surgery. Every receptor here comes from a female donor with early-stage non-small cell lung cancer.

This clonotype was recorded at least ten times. The CDR3 reads CASSAQGPETDTQYF. The CDR3 nucleotides read TGCGCCAGCAGCGCACAGGGGCCAGAGACAGATACGCAGTATTTT. The chain employs TRBV5-1 and TRBJ2-3; 7 bases are shared with TRBD1. The CDR3 loop spans 15 amino acids. The V and J ends lost 4 bases and 3 bases, in that order; junction bases with no gene match: 8. Germline assignment: CDR1 SGHRS and CDR2 YFSETQ.

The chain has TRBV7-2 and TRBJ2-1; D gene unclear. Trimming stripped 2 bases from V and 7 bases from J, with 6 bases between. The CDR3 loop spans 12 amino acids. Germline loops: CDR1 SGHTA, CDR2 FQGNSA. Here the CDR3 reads CASSLYWNEQFF. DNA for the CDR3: TGTGCCAGCAGCTTATACTGGAATGAGCAGTTCTTC.

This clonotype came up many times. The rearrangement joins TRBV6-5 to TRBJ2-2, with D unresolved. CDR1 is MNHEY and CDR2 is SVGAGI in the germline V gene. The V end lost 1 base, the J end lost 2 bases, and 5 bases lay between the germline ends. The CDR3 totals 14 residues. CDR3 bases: TGTGCCAGCAGTTACTACGCTAACACCGGGGAGCTGTTTTTT. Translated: CASSYYANTGELFF.

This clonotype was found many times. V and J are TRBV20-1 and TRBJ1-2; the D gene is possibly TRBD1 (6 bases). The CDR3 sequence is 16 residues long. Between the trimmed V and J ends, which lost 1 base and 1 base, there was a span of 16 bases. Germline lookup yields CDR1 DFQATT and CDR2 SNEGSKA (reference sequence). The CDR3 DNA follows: TGCAGTGCTAGAGCCTCGACAGGAGGGAATAACTATGGCTACACCTTC. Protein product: CSARASTGGNNYGYTF.

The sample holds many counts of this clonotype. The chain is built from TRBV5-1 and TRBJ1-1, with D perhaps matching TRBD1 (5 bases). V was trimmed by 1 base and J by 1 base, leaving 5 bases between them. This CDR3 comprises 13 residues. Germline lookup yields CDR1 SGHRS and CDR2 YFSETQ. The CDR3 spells CASSLTGNTEAFF. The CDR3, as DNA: TGCGCCAGCAGCTTGACAGGGAACACTGAAGCTTTCTTT.

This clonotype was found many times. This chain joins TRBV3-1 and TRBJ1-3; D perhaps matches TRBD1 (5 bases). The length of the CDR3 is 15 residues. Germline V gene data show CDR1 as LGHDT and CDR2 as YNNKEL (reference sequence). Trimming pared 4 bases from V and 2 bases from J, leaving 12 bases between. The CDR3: CASSPLGGTGNTIYF. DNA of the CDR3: TGTGCCAGCAGCCCCTTGGGGGGAACTGGAAACACCATATATTTT.

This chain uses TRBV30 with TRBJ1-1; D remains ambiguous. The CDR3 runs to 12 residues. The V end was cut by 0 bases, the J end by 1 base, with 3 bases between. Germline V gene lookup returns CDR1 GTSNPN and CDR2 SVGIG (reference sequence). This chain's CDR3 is CAWSVTNTEAFF. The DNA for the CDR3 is TGTGCCTGGAGTGTAACGAACACTGAAGCTTTCTTT.

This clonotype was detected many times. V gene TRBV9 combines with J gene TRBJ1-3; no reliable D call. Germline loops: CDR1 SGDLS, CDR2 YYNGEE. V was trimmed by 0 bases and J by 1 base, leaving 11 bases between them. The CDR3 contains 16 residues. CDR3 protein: CASSVEIMPSGNTIYF. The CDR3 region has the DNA TGTGCCAGCAGCGTAGAGATAATGCCGTCTGGAAACACCATATATTTT. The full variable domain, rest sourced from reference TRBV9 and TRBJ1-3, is DSGVTQTPKHLITATGQRVTLRCSPRSGDLSVYWYQQSLDQGLQFLIQYYNGEERAKGNILERFSAQQFPDLHSELNLSSLELGDSALYFCASSVEIMPSGNTIYFGEGSWLTVV.

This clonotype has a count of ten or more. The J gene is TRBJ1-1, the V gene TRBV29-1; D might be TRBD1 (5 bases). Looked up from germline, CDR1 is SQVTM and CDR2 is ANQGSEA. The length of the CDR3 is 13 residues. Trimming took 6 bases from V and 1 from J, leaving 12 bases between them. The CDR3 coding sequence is TGCAGCGTCTCCCAAGGGACGAACACTGAAGCTTTCTTT. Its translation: CSVSQGTNTEAFF.

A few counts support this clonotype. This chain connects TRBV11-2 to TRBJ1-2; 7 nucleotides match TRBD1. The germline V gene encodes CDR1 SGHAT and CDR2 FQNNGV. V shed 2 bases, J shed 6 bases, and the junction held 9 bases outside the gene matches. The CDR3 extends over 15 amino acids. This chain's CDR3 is CASSLSVEGTDGYTF. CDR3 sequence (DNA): TGTGCCAGCAGCTTATCGGTAGAAGGGACAGATGGCTACACCTTC. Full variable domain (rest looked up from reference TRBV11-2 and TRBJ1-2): EAGVAQSPRYKIIEKRQSVAFWCNPISGHATLYWYQQILGQGPKLLIQFQNNGVVDDSQLPKDRFSAERLKGVDSTLKIQPAKLEDSAVYLCASSLSVEGTDGYTFGSGTRLTVV.

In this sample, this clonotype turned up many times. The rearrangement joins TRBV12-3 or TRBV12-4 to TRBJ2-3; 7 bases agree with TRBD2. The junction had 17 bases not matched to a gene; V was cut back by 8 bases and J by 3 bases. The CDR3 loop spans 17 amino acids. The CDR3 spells CASVGGRRGSRTDTQYF. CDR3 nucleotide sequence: TGTGCCAGCGTGGGGGGGAGGCGGGGCAGCAGGACAGATACGCAGTATTTT.

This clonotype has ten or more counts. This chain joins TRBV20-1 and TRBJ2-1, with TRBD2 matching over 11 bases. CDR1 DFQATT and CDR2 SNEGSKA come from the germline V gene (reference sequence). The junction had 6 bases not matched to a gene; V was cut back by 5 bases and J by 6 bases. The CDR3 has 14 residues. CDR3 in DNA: TGCAGTGCTCCCACTAGCGGGGGTACCAATGAGCAGTTCTTC. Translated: CSAPTSGGTNEQFF.

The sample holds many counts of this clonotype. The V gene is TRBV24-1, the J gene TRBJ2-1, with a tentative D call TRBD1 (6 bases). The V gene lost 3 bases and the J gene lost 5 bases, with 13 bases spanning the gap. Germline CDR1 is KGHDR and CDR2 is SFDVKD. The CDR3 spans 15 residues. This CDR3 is CATSDPGQRDNEQFF. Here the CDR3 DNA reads TGTGCCACCAGTGATCCAGGACAGAGGGACAATGAGCAGTTCTTC.

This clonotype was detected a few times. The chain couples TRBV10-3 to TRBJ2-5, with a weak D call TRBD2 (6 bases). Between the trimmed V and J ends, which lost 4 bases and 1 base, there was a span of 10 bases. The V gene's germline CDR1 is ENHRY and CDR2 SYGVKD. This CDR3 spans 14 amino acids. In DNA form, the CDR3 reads TGTGCCATCAGTGCCGGGGGACGCCAAGAGACCCAGTACTTC. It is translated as CAISAGGRQETQYF.

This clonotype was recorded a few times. The CDR3 DNA reads TGCAGTGCTAGCGATGCGGGACAGGGTTCCTATGGCTACACCTTC. This translates into CSASDAGQGSYGYTF. This chain uses TRBV20-1 with TRBJ1-2; 9 bases align to TRBD1. Trimming at V came to 3 bases and at J to 4 bases, leaving 9 bases not matched to a gene. In germline, CDR1 is DFQATT, CDR2 SNEGSKA (reference sequence). The CDR3 has 15 residues.

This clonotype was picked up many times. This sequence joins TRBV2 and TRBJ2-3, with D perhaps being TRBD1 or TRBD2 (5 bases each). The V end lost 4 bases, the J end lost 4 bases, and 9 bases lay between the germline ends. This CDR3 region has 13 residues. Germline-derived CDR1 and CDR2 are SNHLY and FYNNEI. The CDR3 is CASSVGRPDTQYF. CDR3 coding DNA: TGTGCCAGCAGTGTGGGACGGCCAGATACGCAGTATTTT.

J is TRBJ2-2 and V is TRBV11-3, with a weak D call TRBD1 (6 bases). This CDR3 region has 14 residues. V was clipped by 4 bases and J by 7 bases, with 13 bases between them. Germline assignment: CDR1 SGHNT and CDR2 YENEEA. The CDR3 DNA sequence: TGTGCCAGCAGCTCGGACAGCCTTAACGGGGAGCTGTTTTTT. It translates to CASSSDSLNGELFF.